This paragraph covers one T cell receptor (beta chain) sequence. Its antigen is as yet unknown. Germline CDR1 and CDR2: SQVTM and ANQGSEA. This CDR3 comprises 14 residues. The V end lost 2 bases, the J end lost 5 bases, and 14 bases lay between the germline ends. Via MiXCR, TCRdb re-called the reads, giving one row per CDR3 protein. The profile shows 120,000 to 150,000 distinct CDR3 sequences, under 8.5% of them singletons. This sample stems from a study of T cell repertoires in cytomegalovirus infection. Study outcomes and limitations: HLA-C-restricted CMV-specific TCR beta clonotypes were dominant in the ex vivo response.

The rearrangement uses TRBV29-1 and TRBJ2-3; D perhaps matches TRBD2 (5 bases). What was sequenced was PBMCs. The receptor was derived from a human donor in good health (CMV status not recorded). Some clones in this sample may be carry-over from other donors' samples. The CDR3 DNA follows: TGCAGCGTTGAACCGGGATTACATGGAGATACGCAGTATTTT. The encoded protein is CSVEPGLHGDTQYF.